The next 22 T cell receptor beta chains were all read from a single sample in a study of OX40 agonist ivuxolimab in advanced cancers. Repertoires were generated with immunoSEQ multiplex PCR, while TCRdb's copy carries only in-frame clones and drops some. The sample has approximately 80,000 clones; 89% are singletons. The sample in question was CD4+ or CD8+ T cells sorted from blood, obtained in a trial of the OX40 agonist ivuxolimab. The receptor set was obtained from an adult with an advanced solid tumor such as melanoma, head and neck, liver or kidney cancer.

J is TRBJ2-1 and V is TRBV14; maybe TRBD2 (9 bases). The CDR3 extends over 20 amino acids. With 7 bases removed from V and 1 base from J, the gap between germline ends came to 29 bases. CDR1 is SGHDN and CDR2 is FVKESK in the germline V gene. The CDR3 loop is CASTQGAGGLVKGSYNEQFF. The CDR3 nucleotides read TGTGCCAGCACCCAGGGGGCGGGAGGGTTGGTCAAAGGATCCTACAATGAGCAGTTCTTC.

The V call is TRBV6-5, the J call TRBJ2-3; the D is unclear. The V gene lost 2 bases and the J gene lost 6 bases, with 6 bases spanning the gap. Germline values: CDR1 MNHEY, CDR2 SVGAGI. CDR3 length: 12 residues. DNA for the CDR3: TGTGCCAGCAGTTACATTGGCGATACGCAGTATTTT. Its protein is CASSYIGDTQYF.

The chain combines TRBV5-4 with TRBJ2-1, with 10 bases aligning to TRBD2. V dropped 5 bases and J dropped 7; count of bases not matched to a gene: 9. CDR1 and CDR2 (germline): SGHNT, YYREEE (reference sequence). The CDR3 length is 15 residues. CDR3 region: CASRPIAGGPNEQFF. DNA of the CDR3: TGTGCCAGCAGACCGATAGCGGGAGGACCTAATGAGCAGTTCTTC.

This clone was picked up one time. V gene TRBV29-1 combines with J gene TRBJ2-7; D unclear. Germline CDR1 and CDR2: SQVTM and ANQGSEA. This CDR3 has 12 residues. The V gene lost 4 bases and the J gene lost 0 bases, with 7 bases spanning the gap. The CDR3 DNA is TGCAGCGTTGGGGAATCCTCCTACGAGCAGTACTTC. It translates to CSVGESSYEQYF.

The rearrangement links TRBV5-6 to TRBJ2-3; D call uncertain. Trimming removed 4 bases at V and 3 bases at J, with 18 bases between. The CDR3 extends over 16 amino acids. Germline V gives CDR1 SGHDT, CDR2 YYEEEE. CDR3 coding DNA: TGTGCCAGCAGCCCGGCCGGTCGGTTTGAAACAGATACGCAGTATTTT. Protein product: CASSPAGRFETDTQYF.

The J gene is TRBJ1-2, the V gene TRBV10-1, with a possible D match to TRBD1 (5 bases). V lost 3 bases and J 5 bases, leaving 10 bases between the germline ends. The CDR3 has 13 residues. CDR1 is WNHNN and CDR2 is SYGVQD in the germline V gene (reference sequence). CDR3 amino acids: CASSDGRAYGYTF. The DNA of the CDR3 is TGCGCCAGCAGTGACGGCAGGGCTTATGGCTACACCTTC.

CDR3 in DNA: TGTGCCAGCAGTGAAACGGGGACTAGCGGGAGGGGAACGAACCAGTACTTC. This sequence encodes CASSETGTSGRGTNQYF. V and J are TRBV6-1 and TRBJ2-5; 16 bases map to TRBD2. V lost 2 bases and J lost 10; bases outside the gene matches: 10. This CDR3 contains 17 residues. The germline V gene encodes CDR1 MNHNS and CDR2 SASEGT.

V is TRBV5-6 and J is TRBJ2-3; TRBD2 agrees at 15 bases. The CDR3 runs to 17 residues. The germline V gene encodes CDR1 SGHDT and CDR2 YYEEEE. After removal of 3 bases from V and 4 bases from J, the junction contained 6 bases not matched to a gene. The CDR3: CASSSRTSGGASDTQYF. The CDR3 nucleotides are TGTGCCAGCAGCTCCCGGACTAGCGGGGGGGCCTCAGATACGCAGTATTTT. The variable domain in full, with the rest retrieved from reference TRBV5-6 and TRBJ2-3, is DAGVTQSPTHLIKTRGQQVTLRCSPKSGHDTVSWYQQALGQGPQFIFQYYEEEERQRGNFPDRFSGHQFPNYSSELNVNALLLGDSALYLCASSSRTSGGASDTQYFGPGTRLTVL.

The chain employs TRBV6-5 and TRBJ2-1; possibly TRBD1 for D (7 bases). Looked up from germline, CDR1 is MNHEY and CDR2 is SVGAGI. Trimming removed 2 bases at V and 10 bases at J, with 12 bases between. This CDR3 region has 13 residues. CDR3 amino acids: CASSYAAGGEQFF. The CDR3 DNA follows: TGTGCCAGCAGTTACGCCGCAGGGGGGGAGCAGTTCTTC.

The chain combines TRBV5-1 with TRBJ2-3, with D tentatively TRBD2 (6 bases). The CDR3 has 16 residues. Trimming took off 4 bases at V and 0 bases at J, with 15 bases between the two ends. From germline, CDR1 is SGHRS and CDR2 YFSETQ. CDR3: CASSPGGAGSTDTQYF. CDR3 nucleotides: TGCGCCAGCAGCCCTGGAGGGGCAGGGAGCACAGATACGCAGTATTTT.

The chain combines TRBV10-1 with TRBJ1-5; 9 bases line up with TRBD1. The germline V gene has CDR1 WNHNN and CDR2 SYGVQD (reference sequence). Trimming at V came to 3 bases and at J to 6 bases, leaving 6 bases not matched to a gene. This CDR3 region has 15 residues. CDR3 residues: CASSDGTGPGQPQHF. In DNA, the CDR3 is TGCGCCAGCAGTGACGGGACAGGGCCCGGTCAGCCCCAGCATTTT.

The J gene is TRBJ2-7, the V gene TRBV18; 9 bases fit TRBD2. This CDR3 comprises 15 residues. V was pared by 6 bases and J by 2 bases, with 8 bases of the junction left unmatched. The germline V gene has CDR1 KGHSH and CDR2 LQKENI. CDR3 sequence (DNA): TGTGCCAGCTCCCCTAAAAGCGGGGGGACCTACGAGCAGTACTTC. Translation gives CASSPKSGGTYEQYF. Full variable domain (missing parts from reference TRBV18 and TRBJ2-7): NAGVMQNPRHLVRRRGQEARLRCSPMKGHSHVYWYRQLPEEGLKFMVYLQKENIIDESGMPKERFSAEFPKEGPSILRIQQVVRGDSAAYFCASSPKSGGTYEQYFGPGTRLTVT.

The rearrangement links TRBV21-1 to TRBJ2-7; TRBD1 is the table's D call, not checked against the DNA. TRBV21-1 is noted as a pseudogene. The CDR3 is 18 residues long. This CDR3 reads CATKEGPGATPPHYEQYF. DNA of the CDR3: TGTGCCACCAAGGAAGGCCCAGGGGCGACCCCCCCTCACTACGAGCAGTACTTC.

The chain is built from TRBV13 and TRBJ2-3, with D possibly TRBD1 on 5 matching bases. The CDR3 is 15 amino acids. Trimming stripped 4 bases from V and 1 base from J, with 12 bases between. Germline V CDR1 and CDR2: PRHDT, FYEKMQ (reference sequence). The CDR3: CASSSDDSRTDTQYF. The CDR3 coding sequence is TGTGCCAGCAGCTCAGACGACAGCCGCACAGATACGCAGTATTTT.

This sequence joins TRBV19 and TRBJ2-7; tentative D call: TRBD1 (5 bases). This CDR3 spans 14 amino acids. V shed 3 bases and J shed 3 bases, with 12 bases lying between them. Germline V gene lookup returns CDR1 LNHDA and CDR2 SQIVND (reference sequence). The CDR3 sequence is CASSMGQVDYEQYF. The CDR3 bases are TGTGCCAGTAGTATGGGGCAGGTTGACTACGAGCAGTACTTC.

This chain connects TRBV5-4 to TRBJ2-2; 12 bases agree with TRBD2. J gave up 1 base and V 4 bases, and 2 bases lay outside the gene matches. Germline CDR1 is SGHNT and CDR2 is YYREEE (reference sequence). The length of the CDR3 is 16 residues. Written as DNA, the CDR3 is TGTGCCAGCAGCGTACTAGCGGGAGGGAACACCGGGGAGCTGTTTTTT. Translating gives CASSVLAGGNTGELFF. Filled out from reference TRBV5-4 and TRBJ2-2, the complete variable domain reads ETGVTQSPTHLIKTRGQQVTLRCSSQSGHNTVSWYQQALGQGPQFIFQYYREEENGRGNFPPRFSGLQFPNYSSELNVNALELDDSALYLCASSVLAGGNTGELFFGEGSRLTVL.

The chain is built from TRBV28 and TRBJ2-2; D might be TRBD2 (7 bases). CDR1 and CDR2 (germline): MDHEN, SYDVKM. V was cut by 4 bases and J by 6 bases, with 9 bases left in between. This CDR3 is built from 13 residues. The CDR3 here is CASSSGGAGELFF. The DNA for the CDR3 is TGTGCCAGCAGTTCGGGGGGCGCCGGGGAGCTGTTTTTT.

The V call is TRBV29-1, the J call TRBJ1-2; D is uncertain. The germline V gene encodes CDR1 SQVTM and CDR2 ANQGSEA. Trimming pared 1 base from V and 0 bases from J, leaving 12 bases between. This CDR3 is 15 amino acids long. DNA for the CDR3: TGCAGCGTTGAAGCCCCGGACTCCACTAACTATGGCTACACCTTC. This encodes CSVEAPDSTNYGYTF.

The chain recombines TRBV15 with TRBJ2-5; 8 nucleotides align to TRBD1. Germline CDR1 is LNHNV and CDR2 is YYDKDF (reference sequence). The trim removed 3 bases at V and 5 bases at J, leaving 8 bases unmatched. CDR3 length equals 15 residues. The CDR3 protein is CATSSSGGAFETQYF. CDR3 DNA: TGTGCCACCAGCAGTTCAGGGGGCGCGTTCGAGACCCAGTACTTC.

The CDR3 region is CASSPYQNSPLHF. CDR3 coding DNA: TGTGCCAGCAGCCCATATCAAAATTCACCCCTCCACTTT. This chain links TRBV11-1 with TRBJ1-6; D is ambiguous. The CDR3 loop spans 13 amino acids. Looked up from germline, CDR1 is SGHAT and CDR2 is FQDESV (reference sequence). Trimming removed 5 bases at V and 7 bases at J, with 9 bases between. The variable domain in full, completed from reference TRBV11-1 and TRBJ1-6, reads EAEVAQSPRYKITEKSQAVAFWCDPISGHATLYWYRQILGQGPELLVQFQDESVVDDSQLPKDRFSAERLKGVDSTLKIQPAELGDSAMYLCASSPYQNSPLHFGNGTRLTVT.

This clone was seen a single time. The V gene is TRBV5-1, the J gene TRBJ2-3, with 12 bases aligning to TRBD2. Germline-derived CDR1 and CDR2 are SGHRS and YFSETQ. The V segment lost 4 bases and the J segment 5 bases; nucleotides outside the gene matches: 14. The CDR3 is 18 amino acids. The CDR3 sequence is CASSPPSGLAGSVDTQYF. CDR3 sequence (DNA): TGCGCCAGCAGCCCCCCCTCAGGACTAGCGGGATCGGTAGATACGCAGTATTTT.

The chain recombines TRBV14 with TRBJ1-2, with D perhaps matching TRBD1 (5 bases). Looked up from germline, CDR1 is SGHDN and CDR2 is FVKESK. CDR3 length: 14 amino acids. The germline V and J ends were trimmed by 1 base and 4 bases, with 10 bases remaining between them. This CDR3 is CASSQAGTVYGYTF. The CDR3 bases are TGTGCCAGCAGCCAAGCCGGGACCGTCTATGGCTACACCTTC.